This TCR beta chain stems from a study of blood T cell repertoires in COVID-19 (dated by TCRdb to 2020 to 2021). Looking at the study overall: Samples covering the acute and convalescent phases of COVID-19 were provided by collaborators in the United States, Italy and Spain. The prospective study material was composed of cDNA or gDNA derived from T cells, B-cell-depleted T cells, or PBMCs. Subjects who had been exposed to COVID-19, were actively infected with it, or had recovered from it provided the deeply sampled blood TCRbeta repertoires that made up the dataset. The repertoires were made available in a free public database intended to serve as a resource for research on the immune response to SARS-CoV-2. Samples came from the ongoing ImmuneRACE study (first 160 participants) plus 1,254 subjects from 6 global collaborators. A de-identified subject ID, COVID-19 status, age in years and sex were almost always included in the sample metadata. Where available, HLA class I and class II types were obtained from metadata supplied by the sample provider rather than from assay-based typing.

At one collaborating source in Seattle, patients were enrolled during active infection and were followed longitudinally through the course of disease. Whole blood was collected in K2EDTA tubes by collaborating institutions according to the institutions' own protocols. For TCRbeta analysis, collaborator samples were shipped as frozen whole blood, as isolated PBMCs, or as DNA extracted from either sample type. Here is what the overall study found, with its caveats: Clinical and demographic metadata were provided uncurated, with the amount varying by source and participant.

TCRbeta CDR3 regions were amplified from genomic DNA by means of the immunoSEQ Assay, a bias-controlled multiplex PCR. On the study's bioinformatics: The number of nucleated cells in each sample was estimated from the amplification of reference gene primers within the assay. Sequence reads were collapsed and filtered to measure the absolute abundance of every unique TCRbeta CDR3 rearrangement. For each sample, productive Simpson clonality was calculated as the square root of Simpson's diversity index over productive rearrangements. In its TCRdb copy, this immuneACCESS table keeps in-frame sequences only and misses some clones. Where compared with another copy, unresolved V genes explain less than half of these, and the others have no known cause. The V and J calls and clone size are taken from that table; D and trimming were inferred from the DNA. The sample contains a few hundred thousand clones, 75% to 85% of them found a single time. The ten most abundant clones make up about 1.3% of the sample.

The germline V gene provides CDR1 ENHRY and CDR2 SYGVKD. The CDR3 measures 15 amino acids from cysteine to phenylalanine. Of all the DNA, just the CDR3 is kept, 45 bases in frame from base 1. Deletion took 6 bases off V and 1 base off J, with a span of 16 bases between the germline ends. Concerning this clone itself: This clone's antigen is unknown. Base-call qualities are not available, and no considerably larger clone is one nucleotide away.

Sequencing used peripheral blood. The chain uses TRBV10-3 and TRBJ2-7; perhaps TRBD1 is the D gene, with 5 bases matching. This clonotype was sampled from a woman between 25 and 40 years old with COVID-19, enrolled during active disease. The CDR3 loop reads CAISLTAPNSYEQYF. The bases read TGTGCCATCAGCCTGACAGCCCCTAATTCCTACGAGCAGTACTTC.